A single count supports the clone carrying this T cell receptor (beta chain). As yet, its antigen is unknown. This CDR3 spans 13 amino acids. Trimming shortened V by 3 bases and J by 3 bases, and 8 bases separated the two germline ends. Germline-derived CDR1 and CDR2 are KGHSH and LQKENI. One entry per CDR3 protein results from TCRdb running MiXCR on the RT-PCR reads. The sample has 650,000 to 850,000 distinct CDR3 sequences, approximately 15% seen once. The sample is drawn from a study of response to subunit inactivated influenza vaccine. Study-level points and caveats: Only a handful of new T cells, the authors suggested, are recruited with each seasonal influenza vaccination.

The receptor comes from a man aged 50 to 59 who received an inactivated influenza vaccine. The sample was PBMCs from blood, taken around two weeks before vaccination. The chain has TRBV18 and TRBJ1-2; no clear D. CDR3 sequence reads: CASSPSRDYGYTF. As DNA, the CDR3 is TGTGCCAGCTCACCGAGTCGGGACTATGGCTACACCTTC.